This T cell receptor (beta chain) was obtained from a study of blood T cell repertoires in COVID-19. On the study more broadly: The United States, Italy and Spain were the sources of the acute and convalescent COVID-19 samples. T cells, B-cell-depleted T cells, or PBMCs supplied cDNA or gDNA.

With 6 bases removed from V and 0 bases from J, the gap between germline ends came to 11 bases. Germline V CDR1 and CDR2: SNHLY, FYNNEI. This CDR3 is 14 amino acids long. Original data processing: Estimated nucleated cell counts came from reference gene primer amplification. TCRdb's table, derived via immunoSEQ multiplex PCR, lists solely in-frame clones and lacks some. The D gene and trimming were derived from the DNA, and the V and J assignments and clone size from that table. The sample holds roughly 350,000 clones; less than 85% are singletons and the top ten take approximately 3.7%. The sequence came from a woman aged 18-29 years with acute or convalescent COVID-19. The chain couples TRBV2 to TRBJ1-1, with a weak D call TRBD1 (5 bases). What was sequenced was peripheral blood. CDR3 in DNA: TGTGCCAGCAGCCGGACAACCTTGAACACTGAAGCTTTCTTT. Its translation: CASSRTTLNTEAFF.